Each of the 8 T cell receptor beta chains below was sequenced from the same sample in a study of blood T cell repertoires in COVID-19. Sequencing was performed with immunoSEQ multiplex PCR; in TCRdb, only in-frame clones are kept and a portion is missing. The table lists roughly 190,000 clones, about nine tenths of them singletons, with approximately 2.4% in the top ten. Input material: PBMCs or T cells enriched from blood (not recorded which). These receptors all stem from a woman aged 25 to 39 who had recovered from COVID-19.

This chain connects TRBV30 to TRBJ1-1; 12 positions match TRBD1. CDR1 and CDR2 from the germline V gene are GTSNPN and SVGIG (reference sequence). The J segment lost 5 bases and the V segment lost 5 bases, leaving 9 bases of the junction unmatched. This CDR3 comprises 15 residues. For the CDR3, the DNA is TGTGCCTGGTACGGGACAGGGGGCGTAGGGACTGAAGCTTTCTTT. It codes for CAWYGTGGVGTEAFF.

The rearrangement joins TRBV5-4 to TRBJ2-1, with D possibly TRBD2 on 5 matching bases. The germline gives CDR1 SGHNT, CDR2 YYREEE (reference sequence). The CDR3 has 13 amino acids. V lost 5 bases and J lost 0, with 6 bases in between. This CDR3 is CASRGSSYNEQFF. The CDR3, as DNA: TGTGCCAGCAGAGGGAGCTCCTACAATGAGCAGTTCTTC.

The chain has TRBV15 and TRBJ1-6, with D possibly being TRBD1 (6 bases). V lost 11 bases and J 7 bases, leaving 15 bases between the germline ends. The CDR3 runs to 13 residues. From germline, CDR1 is LNHNV and CDR2 YYDKDF (reference sequence). Here the CDR3 reads CASSRDTNSPLHF. The CDR3, as DNA: TGTGCCTCCTCCCGGGACACCAATTCACCCCTCCACTTT.

The chain uses TRBV5-1 and TRBJ1-2, with D possibly being TRBD1 (5 bases). This CDR3 comprises 14 residues. Germline V CDR1 and CDR2: SGHRS, YFSETQ. V lost 4 bases and J lost 8, with 18 bases in between. The CDR3 DNA reads TGCGCCAGCAGCCTGGCCGTGGGGGGTCGAGGCTACACCTTC. Encoded protein: CASSLAVGGRGYTF.

J is TRBJ1-1 and V is TRBV19; no firm D call. CDR1 and CDR2 (germline): LNHDA, SQIVND (reference sequence). The CDR3 is 13 amino acids. Trimming stripped 5 bases from V and 1 base from J, with 8 bases between. The CDR3 protein is CASSLQWNTEAFF. The CDR3 DNA is TGTGCCAGTAGTCTCCAGTGGAACACTGAAGCTTTCTTT.

The rearrangement uses TRBV13 and TRBJ2-1; the match to TRBD2 covers 9 bases. Unmatched junction bases numbered 11, after V lost 6 bases and J lost 5 bases. CDR3 length: 16 residues. Germline V CDR1 and CDR2: PRHDT, FYEKMQ (reference sequence). The chain's CDR3 is CASRSRLAGDHNEQFF. In nucleotides, the CDR3 is TGTGCCAGCAGGTCACGCTTAGCGGGGGATCACAATGAGCAGTTCTTC. Looking up the rest from reference TRBV13 and TRBJ2-1 gives the full variable domain: AAGVIQSPRHLIKEKRETATLKCYPIPRHDTVYWYQQGPGQDPQFLISFYEKMQSDKGSIPDRFSAQQFSDYHSELNMSSLELGDSALYFCASRSRLAGDHNEQFFGPGTRLTVL.

This chain uses TRBV3-1 (or the pseudogene TRBV3-2) with TRBJ2-7, with D hard to call. Trimming removed 1 base from V and 5 bases from J, with 15 bases in between. The CDR3 runs 15 residues. Germline V gene lookup returns CDR1 LGHDT and CDR2 YNNKEL (reference sequence). The CDR3: CASSQASQVGDEQYF. CDR3 bases: TGTGCCAGCAGCCAAGCGAGCCAGGTAGGTGACGAGCAGTACTTC.

The chain links TRBV6-2 or TRBV6-3 to TRBJ2-2; 12 bases are a match to TRBD2. CDR3 length equals 17 residues. J gave up 5 bases and V 4 bases, and 8 bases lay outside the gene matches. Germline CDR1 MNHEY, CDR2 SVGEGT. DNA of the CDR3: TGTGCCAGCAGTTCCCTTTCAACTAGCGGGAGGACCGGGGAGCTGTTTTTT. Protein sequence: CASSSLSTSGRTGELFF.